The 25 T cell receptor beta chains presented below share a single source sample, sequenced in a study of T cell clonality in common variable immunodeficiency. The data were produced by immunoSEQ multiplex PCR, yet TCRdb's version contains in-frame clones alone and is incomplete. Observed in the sample are some 42,000 clones, none of them singletons. The sample was peripheral blood mononuclear cells. Receptors originate from a person between 18 and 70 years old in good health.

This clone was recorded at least ten times. The missing CDR3 end, 3 residues past where the read stops, is filled in from the germline J gene. J is TRBJ2-7 and V is TRBV28; D gene unclear. The CDR3 spans 11 residues. The V end was cut by 5 bases, the J end by 3 bases, with 5 bases between. Germline assignment: CDR1 MDHEN and CDR2 SYDVKM. The CDR3 bases that were read are TGTGCCAGCAGTGACTTCTACGAG. It is translated as CASSDFYE. The CDR3 reads in full as CASSDFYEQYF. Full variable domain (outside the CDR3, taken from reference TRBV28 and TRBJ2-7): DVKVTQSSRYLVKRTGEKVFLECVQDMDHENMFWYRQDPGLGLRLIYFSYDVKMKEKGDIPEGYSVSREKKERFSLILESASTNQTSMYLCASSDFYEQYFGPGTRLTVT.

This clone has at least ten counts. The read falls 3 residues short of the CDR3 end, and the missing part is taken from the germline J gene. The gene calls are TRBV29-1 and TRBJ2-3, with 7 bases matching TRBD2. This CDR3 contains 12 residues. In germline, CDR1 is SQVTM, CDR2 ANQGSEA. The DNA read from the CDR3 is TGCAGCGTGGGGGACTATCAAGAGACG. This gives the protein CSVGDYQET. The whole CDR3 is CSVGDYQETQYF.

Ten or more counts support this clone. Read coverage stops 3 residues before the CDR3 terminus; the germline J gene supplies the remainder. The chain carries TRBV6-1 and TRBJ2-5; 7 bases line up with TRBD2. The germline V gene has CDR1 MNHNS and CDR2 SASEGT. This CDR3 spans 17 amino acids. V trimming: 1 base; J trimming: 1 base; junction bases outside the gene matches: 9. The CDR3: CASSEVGGLGVQETQYF. The sequenced part of the CDR3 DNA is TGTGCCAGCAGTGAAGTCGGCGGACTAGGAGTCCAAGAGACC.

In its sample, this clone was seen many times. The CDR3 goes on 3 residues after the read ends, and that part is filled in from the germline J gene. The chain employs TRBV4-2 and TRBJ1-4; 12 positions agree with TRBD1. Per the germline V gene, CDR1 is LGHNA and CDR2 is YNFKEQ. Germline trimming cut 1 base from V and 7 bases from J; bases unmatched to any gene: 4. The CDR3 sequence is 16 residues long. The covered CDR3 bases are TGTGCCAGCAGCCAAGCCGGGACAGGGGGCGGTGAAAAA. Protein product: CASSQAGTGGGEK. In full, the CDR3 reads CASSQAGTGGGEKLFF.

This clone has ten or more counts. The CDR3 end is not reached by the read, which stops 3 residues before it; the germline J gene fills it in. This sequence joins TRBV6-2 or TRBV6-3 and TRBJ2-2; D not resolved. The CDR3 loop spans 11 amino acids. In germline, CDR1 is MNHEY, CDR2 SVGEGT. Trimming removed 5 bases from V and 5 bases from J, with 3 bases in between. The sequenced part of the CDR3 DNA is TGTGCCAGCAGTCAAACCGGGGAG. It is translated as CASSQTGE. The CDR3 reads in full as CASSQTGELFF.

In its sample, this clone was seen a few times. The read halts 3 residues ahead of the CDR3 end, with the missing end drawn from the germline J gene. V is TRBV7-9 and J is TRBJ2-7, with 8 bases matching TRBD1. Trimming at V came to 3 bases and at J to 6 bases, leaving 10 bases not matched to a gene. Germline CDR1 and CDR2: SEHNR and FQNEAQ (reference sequence). The length of the CDR3 is 15 residues. The CDR3 bases that were read are TGTGCCAGCAGCTTTGATCGGGCAGGGGGCAGCGAG. Encoded protein: CASSFDRAGGSE. The whole CDR3 reads CASSFDRAGGSEQYF.

This clone has ten or more counts. The sequence runs out 3 residues before the end of the CDR3; the remainder is reconstructed from the germline J gene. J is TRBJ1-1 and V is TRBV5-1; TRBD1 is a possible D gene (5 bases). CDR3 size: 14 residues. Trimming stripped 5 bases from V and 1 base from J, with 12 bases between. The germline V gene has CDR1 SGHRS and CDR2 YFSETQ. The sequenced part of the CDR3 DNA is TGCGCCAGCAGGAGCGGGGGGGGGAACACTGAA. Translating gives CASRSGGGNTE. Given in full, the CDR3 is CASRSGGGNTEAFF.

This clone was seen ten or more times. The read comes to an end 3 residues before the CDR3 does, leaving the germline J gene to fill in the end. The chain is built from TRBV2 and TRBJ2-5; 7 bases fit TRBD1. CDR3 length equals 17 residues. V was clipped by 0 bases and J by 2 bases; unmatched bases: 9. Germline V gene lookup returns CDR1 SNHLY and CDR2 FYNNEI. CDR3 sequence reads: CASSEALRGRGQETQYF. CDR3 DNA, as far as it was read: TGTGCCAGCAGTGAAGCGCTTCGGGGCAGGGGGCAAGAGACC.

This clone has at least ten counts. The missing CDR3 end, 3 residues past where the read stops, is filled in from the germline J gene. The chain carries TRBV30 and TRBJ1-4, with no clear D. Germline V gene data show CDR1 as GTSNPN and CDR2 as SVGIG (reference sequence). V lost 3 bases to trimming and J lost 0 bases, with 2 bases between them. There are 12 residues in the CDR3. CDR3 region: CAWSATNEKLFF. CDR3 DNA (partial): TGTGCCTGGAGCGCAACTAATGAAAAA.

This clone was detected ten times or more. The read terminates 3 residues ahead of where the CDR3 ends, so the germline J gene completes it. The V and J genes are TRBV20-1 and TRBJ2-7, with a tentative D call TRBD1 (6 bases). The CDR3 totals 12 residues. Between the trimmed V and J ends, which lost 4 bases and 2 bases, there was a span of 9 bases. CDR1 DFQATT and CDR2 SNEGSKA come from the germline V gene (reference sequence). The DNA read from the CDR3 is TGCAGTGCTAAAGGGGGTGCCTACGAG. As protein: CSAKGGAYE. The full CDR3 is CSAKGGAYEQYF.

This clone came up many times. Coverage ceases 3 residues before the CDR3 finishes, and the germline J gene fills in the end. The rearrangement uses TRBV5-1 and TRBJ1-1; weak D call: TRBD1 (6 bases). The germline V gene has CDR1 SGHRS and CDR2 YFSETQ. V was trimmed by 3 bases and J by 5 bases, leaving 14 bases between them. The CDR3 extends over 14 amino acids. The part of the CDR3 DNA that was read is TGCGCCAGCAGCTCAAACTACAGGGCTACTGAA. This translates into CASSSNYRATE. The whole CDR3 region reads CASSSNYRATEAFF.

There are many counts of this clone. The read is 3 residues too short to cover the CDR3 end, so that end is filled in from the germline J gene. The chain is built from TRBV20-1 and TRBJ2-1; 11 bases are shared with TRBD2. With 0 bases clipped from V and 8 bases from J, the junction kept 9 bases outside the gene matches. CDR3 length: 16 residues. Germline values: CDR1 DFQATT, CDR2 SNEGSKA (reference sequence). The covered CDR3 bases are TGCAGTGCTAGAGATCAACTAGCGGGAGTCTGGGATGAG. Its protein product is CSARDQLAGVWDE. The CDR3 in its entirety is CSARDQLAGVWDEQFF.

In this sample, this clone turned up many times. The CDR3 goes on 3 residues after the read ends, and that part is filled in from the germline J gene. The genes are TRBV20-1 and TRBJ2-3; the D gene is possibly TRBD2 (5 bases). CDR3 length: 14 amino acids. V was clipped by 5 bases and J by 1 base, with 13 bases between them. CDR1 is DFQATT and CDR2 is SNEGSKA in the germline V gene (reference sequence). CDR3 sequence: CSARGGSGTDTQYF. The DNA read from the CDR3 is TGCAGTGCTCGAGGAGGTAGCGGCACAGATACG.

There are many counts of this clone. The CDR3 here is CASSRSQSIDGYTF. CDR3 DNA, as far as it was read: TGTGCCAGCTCACGAAGTCAATCGATAGATGGC. V is TRBV18 and J is TRBJ1-2; no clear D gene. The sequence runs out 3 residues before the end of the CDR3; the remainder is reconstructed from the germline J gene. Germline CDR1 and CDR2: KGHSH and LQKENI. The length of the CDR3 is 14 residues. Deletions cut 4 bases from V and 6 bases from J, with 15 bases between.

This clone was counted many times. The read ends 3 residues shy of where the CDR3 ends; the end is completed using the germline J gene. The gene calls are TRBV20-1 and TRBJ2-3, with 12 bases that match TRBD2. Germline loops: CDR1 DFQATT, CDR2 SNEGSKA (reference sequence). With 2 bases clipped from V and 1 base from J, the junction kept 7 bases outside the gene matches. CDR3 length equals 17 residues. CDR3 DNA, as far as it was read: TGCAGTGCTAGAAACCCGCGGACTAGCGGGGGCACAGATACG. Its protein product is CSARNPRTSGGTDT. The entire CDR3 reads CSARNPRTSGGTDTQYF.

There are a few counts of this clone. The read falls 3 residues short of the CDR3 end, and the missing part is taken from the germline J gene. The V gene is TRBV30, the J gene TRBJ2-3; D is possibly TRBD1 (6 bases). The CDR3 spans 13 residues. CDR1 and CDR2 (germline): GTSNPN, SVGIG (reference sequence). The sequenced part of the CDR3 DNA is TGTGCCTGCCCCGACAGGTTAGGTGGGACG. Its protein is CACPDRLGGT. The entire CDR3 sequence reads CACPDRLGGTQYF.

This clone was counted at least ten times. The DNA ends 3 residues before the CDR3 does, and the rest of the CDR3 is filled in from the germline J gene. The chain links TRBV20-1 to TRBJ2-7; 10 bases are shared with TRBD2. Germline V gene sequence: CDR1 DFQATT, CDR2 SNEGSKA (reference sequence). V was pared by 6 bases and J by 2 bases, with 7 bases of the junction left unmatched. There are 14 residues in the CDR3. The covered CDR3 bases are TGCAGTGCAAGGGAACTAGCGGGGACCTACGAG. This codes for CSARELAGTYE. The entire CDR3 reads CSARELAGTYEQYF.

This clone showed up many times. CDR3 loop: CAWSRTGVGADTQYF. CDR3 DNA (partial): TGTGCCTGGAGTCGGACAGGGGTGGGGGCAGATACG. The gene calls are TRBV30 and TRBJ2-3; 9 bases align to TRBD1. The read ends 3 residues early relative to the CDR3; the germline J gene fills the gap. The germline gives CDR1 GTSNPN, CDR2 SVGIG (reference sequence). Losses at the gene ends were 2 bases for V and 4 bases for J; bases not matched to a gene: 7. This CDR3 has 15 residues.

This clone has ten or more counts. The read terminates 3 residues before the CDR3 end, so the remaining end is supplied by the germline J gene. This rearrangement joins TRBV12-3 or TRBV12-4 to TRBJ2-4; 7 nucleotides match TRBD2. The CDR3 extends over 11 amino acids. The part of the CDR3 DNA that was read is TGTGCCAGCTGGCGGGGGTGGGTT. Protein: CASWRGWV. In full, the CDR3 reads CASWRGWVQYF.

Remarks on this clone: The CDR3 end falls 3 residues outside the read, so it is completed with the germline J gene. J is TRBJ1-1 and V is TRBV6-1; the match to TRBD1 covers 9 bases. The germline gives CDR1 MNHNS, CDR2 SASEGT. The CDR3 is 13 amino acids. The CDR3 reads CASSDPTGGPAFF. The CDR3 bases that were read are TGTGCCAGCAGTGACCCGACAGGGGGGCCA.

Many counts were recorded for this clone. The CDR3 is cut off 3 residues early in the read; its end comes from the germline J gene. The rearrangement links TRBV20-1 to TRBJ2-3; tentatively, D is TRBD1 (6 bases). Germline CDR1 DFQATT, CDR2 SNEGSKA (reference sequence). The CDR3 has 17 amino acids. Trimming cost V 3 bases and J 2 bases, with 21 bases left between them. The CDR3 bases that were read are TGCAGTGCTAGTTCGTGGGGGTCAGGGGAACCCACAGATACG. Its protein is CSASSWGSGEPTDT. The CDR3, in full, reads CSASSWGSGEPTDTQYF.

This clone occurred many times. The CDR3 DNA, read in part, is TGTGCCAGCAGCGCGGGGGTCTCCTACAATGAG. Translation: CASSAGVSYNE. The whole CDR3 sequence is CASSAGVSYNEQFF. The V and J genes are TRBV9 and TRBJ2-1, with D possibly TRBD2 on 6 matching bases. The read gets to within 3 residues of the CDR3 end, and the germline J gene fills in the rest. Germline-derived CDR1 and CDR2 are SGDLS and YYNGEE. Trimming took 3 bases from V and 0 from J, leaving 7 bases between them. This CDR3 is built from 14 residues. Variable domain in full (rest from reference TRBV9 and TRBJ2-1): DSGVTQTPKHLITATGQRVTLRCSPRSGDLSVYWYQQSLDQGLQFLIQYYNGEERAKGNILERFSAQQFPDLHSELNLSSLELGDSALYFCASSAGVSYNEQFFGPGTRLTVL.

This clone has ten or more counts. The read gets to within 3 residues of the CDR3 end, and the germline J gene fills in the rest. The genes are TRBV20-1 and TRBJ1-5; D gene uncertain. CDR1 and CDR2 from the germline V gene are DFQATT and SNEGSKA (reference sequence). V lost 6 bases and J 2 bases, leaving 17 bases between the germline ends. This CDR3 region has 15 residues. The CDR3 loop is CSAVGRLDRNQPQHF. The covered CDR3 bases are TGCAGTGCCGTCGGTAGGCTAGATCGCAATCAGCCC.

As for this clone: Sequencing ends 3 residues short of the CDR3 end; the germline J gene provides the rest. The chain has TRBV6-8 and TRBJ2-3, with 9 bases aligning to TRBD2. There are 16 residues in the CDR3. Trimming at V came to 10 bases and at J to 1 base, leaving 12 bases not matched to a gene. Germline V gives CDR1 MNHGY, CDR2 SAAAGT. CDR3 amino acids: CATNQEEREGTDTQYF. The covered CDR3 bases are TGTGCCACCAATCAGGAGGAGCGGGAGGGCACAGATACG.

This clone was counted many times. The missing CDR3 end, 3 residues past where the read stops, is filled in from the germline J gene. The chain carries TRBV14 and TRBJ2-1; the match to TRBD2 covers 7 bases. V lost 2 bases to trimming and J lost 7 bases; unmatched junction nucleotides: 5. CDR3 length: 14 residues. The germline V gene has CDR1 SGHDN and CDR2 FVKESK. The part of the CDR3 DNA that was read is TGTGCCAGCAGCCAAAGGACTAGTCGAAATGAG. It is translated as CASSQRTSRNE. The entire CDR3 reads CASSQRTSRNEQFF.